The clone carrying this T cell receptor (beta chain) was detected ten times or more. The data were obtained in a study of metastatic and nonmetastatic thyroid tumors. Study information: Both malignant and benign thyroid patients supplied peripheral blood and tumor or nodule tissue samples, across which the repertoires of these patients were then compared.

Patients were all untreated before their thyroid surgery. CDR3 length: 16 amino acids. Germline values: CDR1 LNHDA, CDR2 SQIVND (reference sequence). V dropped 6 bases and J dropped 0; count of bases not matched to a gene: 8. Original processing notes: A classifier of distant metastasis in papillary thyroid cancer was built from CDR3 differences (across clinicopathological groups). From the PCR reads, TCRdb re-called clones with MiXCR. TCRdb's processing, not the authors', yielded these V and J calls. The sample lists around 35,000 clones, about 16% occurring once. This chain connects TRBV19 to TRBJ1-3; 7 nucleotides line up with TRBD1. The receptor's source is a female donor with papillary thyroid cancer or a benign thyroid nodule (not recorded which). Some clones in this sample may be carry-over from other donors' samples. The sequencing input was blood. CDR3 coding DNA: TGTGCCAGTAGGCCGACAGGGACTAACTCTGGAAACACCATATATTTT. This encodes CASRPTGTNSGNTIYF.